This passage covers 12 T cell receptor beta chains from one sample sequenced in a study of cytomegalovirus exposure and HLA in healthy donors. This PCR relied on a set of 60 Vbeta primers and 13 Jbeta primers. Sequenced by immunoSEQ multiplex PCR; TCRdb stores in-frame clones only, minus some. The sample consists of under 150,000 clones, roughly 80% of them appearing once. The sequenced sample was PBMCs. The receptors here all came from a girl aged 2 to 9 in good health and CMV-seronegative.

This clone was observed a handful of times. This chain joins TRBV7-8 and TRBJ1-6; possible D gene TRBD1, 5 bases. Germline CDR1 is SGHVS and CDR2 is FQNEAQ. CDR3 length: 14 residues. Trimming took off 4 bases at V and 9 bases at J, with 13 bases between the two ends. The CDR3 nucleotides are TGTGCCAGCAGCTCCACAGGCGCTATTTCACCCCTCCACTTT. The encoded protein is CASSSTGAISPLHF. Using reference TRBV7-8 and TRBJ1-6 for the parts outside the CDR3, the full variable domain is GAGVSQSPRYKVAKRGQDVALRCDPISGHVSLFWYQQALGQGPEFLTYFQNEAQLDKSGLPSDRFFAERPEGSVSTLKIQRTQQEDSAVYLCASSSTGAISPLHFGNGTRLTVT.

The rearrangement links TRBV28 to TRBJ1-3; no reliable D call. CDR3 length: 15 amino acids. Germline V gene lookup returns CDR1 MDHEN and CDR2 SYDVKM. Trimming pared 3 bases from V and 7 bases from J, leaving 16 bases between. Here the CDR3 reads CASSFSTRVGNTIYF. The CDR3 DNA is TGTGCCAGCAGTTTCTCCACGAGGGTCGGGAACACCATATATTTT.

This clone appeared a few times. The V call is TRBV5-3, the J call TRBJ2-5; TRBD1 matches 8 bases. TRBV5-3 is labeled an ORF, and its function is uncertain. The CDR3 consists of 15 residues. V lost 4 bases to trimming and J lost 0 bases; unmatched junction nucleotides: 5. The CDR3 nucleotides read TGTGCCAGAAGCAGTGGGACAGGCCACCAAGAGACCCAGTACTTC. Protein product: CARSSGTGHQETQYF.

The chain uses TRBV7-3 and TRBJ1-1; 8 positions agree with TRBD1. V was clipped by 5 bases and J by 2 bases; unmatched bases: 13. Germline assignment: CDR1 SGHTA and CDR2 FQGTGA. The CDR3 has 17 residues. The CDR3 loop is CASSLSFRQGLNTEAFF. The CDR3, as DNA: TGTGCCAGCAGCCTAAGCTTTCGACAGGGGTTAAACACTGAAGCTTTCTTT.

This clone was seen more than once but under ten times. The chain carries TRBV10-3 and TRBJ1-1; 12 nucleotides agree with TRBD1. Germline values: CDR1 ENHRY, CDR2 SYGVKD. V shed 7 bases and J 3 bases; nucleotides not matched to a gene: 9. This CDR3 spans 16 amino acids. CDR3 loop: CAINPGTGGLDTEAFF. CDR3 nucleotide sequence: TGTGCCATCAACCCCGGGACAGGGGGCTTGGACACTGAAGCTTTCTTT.

This chain links TRBV19 with TRBJ1-3; maybe TRBD1 (5 bases). The CDR3 loop spans 13 amino acids. The germline V and J ends were trimmed by 10 bases and 6 bases, with 16 bases remaining between them. Germline V gives CDR1 LNHDA, CDR2 SQIVND (reference sequence). The CDR3 loop is CATSGVPTNTIYF. Written as DNA, the CDR3 is TGTGCCACCTCGGGGGTACCAACAAACACCATATATTTT.

This chain uses TRBV27 with TRBJ1-5, with TRBD1 as a possible D gene (5 bases). Trimming stripped 5 bases from V and 6 bases from J, with 8 bases between. This CDR3 region has 12 residues. Germline V gives CDR1 MNHEY, CDR2 SMNVEV (reference sequence). The CDR3 DNA sequence: TGTGCCAGCAGTCCCCAGGGTCAGCCCCAGCATTTT. Protein sequence: CASSPQGQPQHF.

The chain couples TRBV2 to TRBJ2-7, with TRBD1 identical over 7 bases. The CDR3 spans 15 residues. V lost 5 bases and J lost 3; bases outside the gene matches: 10. Germline V gene data show CDR1 as SNHLY and CDR2 as FYNNEI. The CDR3: CASSQGDRAHYEQYF. The CDR3 nucleotides are TGTGCCAGCAGTCAGGGGGACAGAGCTCACTACGAGCAGTACTTC.

The chain is built from TRBV28 and TRBJ2-5; 8 nucleotides agree with TRBD1. The ends lost 5 bases at V and 5 bases at J; junction bases unmatched: 4. Germline values: CDR1 MDHEN, CDR2 SYDVKM. CDR3 length: 13 amino acids. Here the CDR3 reads CASSHRGEETQYF. The CDR3 bases are TGTGCCAGCAGTCACAGGGGGGAGGAGACCCAGTACTTC.

This clone has only one observation. This chain uses TRBV4-3 with TRBJ2-5; D unresolved. This CDR3 is 14 amino acids long. Germline CDR1 is LGHNA and CDR2 is YSLEER. Trimming took 0 bases from V and 5 from J, leaving 10 bases between them. The CDR3 protein is CASSQEIHQETQYF. CDR3 nucleotide sequence: TGCGCCAGCAGCCAAGAGATTCATCAGGAGACCCAGTACTTC.

This clone showed up just a few times. The chain employs TRBV19 and TRBJ1-4; D gene uncertain. CDR3 size: 14 residues. The V gene lost 5 bases and the J gene lost 7 bases, with 14 bases spanning the gap. Germline V gene lookup returns CDR1 LNHDA and CDR2 SQIVND (reference sequence). The DNA for the CDR3 is TGTGCCAGTAGTCTCGGGGAGGCGAGTGAAAAACTGTTTTTT. Translating it yields CASSLGEASEKLFF.

In its sample, this clone was seen once. This chain uses TRBV4-2 with TRBJ2-7; a possible D gene is TRBD2 (6 bases). V lost 0 bases to trimming and J lost 3 bases, with 12 bases between them. The CDR3 is 15 amino acids. The germline CDR1 and CDR2 sequences are LGHNA and YNFKEQ. The CDR3: CASSQEGGGIYEQYF. DNA for the CDR3: TGTGCCAGCAGCCAAGAGGGCGGAGGGATCTACGAGCAGTACTTC.